The rows below give T cell receptor beta chains drawn from one sample of a study of human T cells and chemical hapten exposure. TCRdb called the RACE reads again in MiXCR, with one record for every CDR3 protein. The profile shows 100,000 to 150,000 distinct CDR3 sequences, approximately 12% of them singletons. Sequencing was performed on whole blood, taken in connection with sensitization to the hapten diphenylcyclopropenone (DPC). The receptors originated from a woman younger than 35 with alopecia areata. Some clones in this sample may be carry-over from other donors' samples. Both conserved end residues are part of each CDR3. Fields, in order: CDR3 length, V gene, J gene, clone size, D gene, CDR3 DNA, CDR3 protein. D genes are given only for firm matches. Size values are once, few and many counts, or a class for expanded clones, and some rows have none.

17	TRBV4-3	TRBJ2-2	.	.	TGCGCCAGCAGCCAAGATATCCCGGGGGCAAACACCGGGGAGCTGTTTTTT	CASSQDIPGANTGELFF
17	TRBV6-6	TRBJ2-1	.	.	TGTGCCAGCAGTTACTCGGTTGTGGAGGGTAGAGGTCATGAGCAGTTCTTC	CASSYSVVEGRGHEQFF
11	TRBV28	TRBJ1-3	few	.	TGTGCCAGCACCCTAGGGGACACCATATATTTT	CASTLGDTIYF
15	TRBV4-3	TRBJ1-1	.	TRBD1	TGCGTCAGCAGCAAAGACAGGGCAATGAACACTGAAGCTTTCTTT	CVSSKDRAMNTEAFF
10	TRBV7-9	TRBJ1-4	many	.	TGTGCCACTTCCAGTGAAAAACTGTTTTTT	CATSSEKLFF
15	TRBV12-3/TRBV12-4	TRBJ1-5	.	TRBD1	TGTGCCAGCAGCCAGACAGGGGATAGCAATCAGCCCCAGCATTTT	CASSQTGDSNQPQHF
12	TRBV25-1	TRBJ1-2	.	.	TGTGCCAGCAGGGATGGACCGGAAAGCTACACCTTC	CASRDGPESYTF
15	TRBV7-2	TRBJ2-1	.	.	TGTGCCAGCAGCTTAGCAGGGTCTGGTTACAATGAGCAGTTCTTC	CASSLAGSGYNEQFF
13	TRBV7-8	TRBJ1-1	many	.	TGTGCCAGCAGCTTAGGAGGGACCACTGAAGCTTTCTTT	CASSLGGTTEAFF
15	TRBV20-1	TRBJ2-1	many	TRBD2	TGCAGTGCTAGCCACGACCGCACTAGCGAGAGTGAGCAGTTCTTC	CSASHDRTSESEQFF
14	TRBV7-9	TRBJ2-1	many	.	TGTGCCAGCAGCCCACCTGGCCCGGTCGATGAGCAGTTCTTC	CASSPPGPVDEQFF
14	TRBV5-1	TRBJ1-1	.	TRBD1	TGCGCCAGTAAGACAGGGGGCATGAACACTGAAGCTTTCTTT	CASKTGGMNTEAFF
12	TRBV14	TRBJ2-7	many	.	TGTGCCAGCAGCCAAGGGGGCAGAAAGCAGTACTTC	CASSQGGRKQYF
14	TRBV18	TRBJ2-7	.	.	TGTGCCAGCTCACCCAAAGGGGCCTCCTACGAGCAGTACTTC	CASSPKGASYEQYF
13	TRBV30	TRBJ2-1	few	.	TGTGCCTGGACTCCGGGGCCGGGACATGAGCAGTTCTTC	CAWTPGPGHEQFF